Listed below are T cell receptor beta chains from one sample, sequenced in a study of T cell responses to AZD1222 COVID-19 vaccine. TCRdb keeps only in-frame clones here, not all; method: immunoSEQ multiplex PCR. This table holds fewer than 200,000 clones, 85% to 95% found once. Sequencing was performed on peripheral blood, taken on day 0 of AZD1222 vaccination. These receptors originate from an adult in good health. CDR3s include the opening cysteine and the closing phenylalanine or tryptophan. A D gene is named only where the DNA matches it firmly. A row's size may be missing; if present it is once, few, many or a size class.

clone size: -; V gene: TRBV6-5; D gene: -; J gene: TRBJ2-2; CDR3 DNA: TGTGCCAGCAGTTACACAAGGGCGATTACCGGGGAGCTGTTTTTT; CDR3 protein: CASSYTRAITGELFF
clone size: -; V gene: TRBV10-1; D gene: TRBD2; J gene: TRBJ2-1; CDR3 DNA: TGCGCCAGCAGTGAGTCCAGCGGGGGGGCCAAAAATGAGCAGTTCTTC; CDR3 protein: CASSESSGGAKNEQFF
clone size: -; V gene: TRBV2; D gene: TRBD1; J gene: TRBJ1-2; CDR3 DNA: TGTGCCAGCACCAAGGGGGGACAGGGGGCGGTCTATGGCTACACCTTC; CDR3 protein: CASTKGGQGAVYGYTF
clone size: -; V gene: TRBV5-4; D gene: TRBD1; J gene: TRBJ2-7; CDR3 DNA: TGTGCCAGCAGCCGGATGGGACAGGGCACGTACTTC; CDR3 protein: CASSRMGQGTYF
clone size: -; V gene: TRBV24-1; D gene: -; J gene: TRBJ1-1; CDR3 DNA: TGTGCCACCCTTTCCGGGCAGGGAGCCAACACTGAAGCTTTCTTT; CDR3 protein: CATLSGQGANTEAFF
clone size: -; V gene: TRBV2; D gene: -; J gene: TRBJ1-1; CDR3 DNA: TGTGCCAGCAGTGGGGTGGGCACTGAAGCTTTCTTT; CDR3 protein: CASSGVGTEAFF
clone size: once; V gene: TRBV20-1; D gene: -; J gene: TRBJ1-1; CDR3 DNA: TGCAGTGCTAGAGGGAGCACTGAAGCTTTCTTT; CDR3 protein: CSARGSTEAFF
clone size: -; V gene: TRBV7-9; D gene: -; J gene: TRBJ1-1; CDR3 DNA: TGTGCCAGCAGCTTAGACGGAGGTTCGGACACTGAAGCTTTCTTT; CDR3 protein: CASSLDGGSDTEAFF
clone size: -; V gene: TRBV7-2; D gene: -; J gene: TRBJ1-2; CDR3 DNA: TGTGCCAGCAGCTTGAGCGGGACGACTGGGGGCTACACCTTC; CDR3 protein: CASSLSGTTGGYTF
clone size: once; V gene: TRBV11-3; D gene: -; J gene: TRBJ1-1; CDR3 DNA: TGTGCCAGCAGCTTAGAACTCGGGGGGCGGGCTTTCTTT; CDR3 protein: CASSLELGGRAFF
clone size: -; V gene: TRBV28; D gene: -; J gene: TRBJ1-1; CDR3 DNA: TGTGCCAGCAGGGCCGGGATTGGCGGCACTGAAGCTTTCTTT; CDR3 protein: CASRAGIGGTEAFF
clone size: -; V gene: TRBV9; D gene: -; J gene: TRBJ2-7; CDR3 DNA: TGTGCCAGCAGCGGAACCAGCCCCCTGGAGCAGTACTTC; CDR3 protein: CASSGTSPLEQYF
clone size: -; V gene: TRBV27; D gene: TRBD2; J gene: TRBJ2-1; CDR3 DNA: TGTGCCAGCAGATCTGGCTTTAGCGGGGCGGACTACAATGAGCAGTTCTTC; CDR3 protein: CASRSGFSGADYNEQFF
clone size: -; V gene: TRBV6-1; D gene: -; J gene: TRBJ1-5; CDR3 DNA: TGTGCCAGCAGTGAAGCGTCAGGGAGCAATCAGCCCCAGCATTTT; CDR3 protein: CASSEASGSNQPQHF
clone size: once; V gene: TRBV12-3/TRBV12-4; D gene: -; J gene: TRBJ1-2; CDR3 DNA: TGTGCCAGCAGTTTAGTGCCGAACCCGGGCTACACCTTC; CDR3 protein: CASSLVPNPGYTF
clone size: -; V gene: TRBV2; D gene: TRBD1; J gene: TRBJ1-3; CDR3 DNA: TGTGCCAGCAGTGTAGGGACAGTGAACACCATATATTTT; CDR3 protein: CASSVGTVNTIYF
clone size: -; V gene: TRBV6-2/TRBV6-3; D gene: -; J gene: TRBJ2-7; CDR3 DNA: TGTGCCAGCAGTCGCAACCGGGATCCCTACGAGCAGTACTTC; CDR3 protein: CASSRNRDPYEQYF
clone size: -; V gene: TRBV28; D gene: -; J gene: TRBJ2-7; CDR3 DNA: TGTGCCAGCAGTCCTCGCAGAGCCCACTACGAGCAGTACTTC; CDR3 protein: CASSPRRAHYEQYF
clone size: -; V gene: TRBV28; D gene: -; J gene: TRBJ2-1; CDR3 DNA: TGTGCCATTCGGCGGGCTAGCTCCTACAATGAGCAGTTCTTC; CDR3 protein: CAIRRASSYNEQFF
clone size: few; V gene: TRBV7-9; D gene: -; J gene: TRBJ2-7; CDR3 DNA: TGTGCCAGCAGCTTAACAACAACTTCCTACGAGCAGTACTTC; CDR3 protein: CASSLTTTSYEQYF
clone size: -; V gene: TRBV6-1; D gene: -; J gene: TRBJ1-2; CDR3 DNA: TGTGCCAGCAGTGAAGAGTTGGTGGGGTTCTCCGGCTACACCTTC; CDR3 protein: CASSEELVGFSGYTF
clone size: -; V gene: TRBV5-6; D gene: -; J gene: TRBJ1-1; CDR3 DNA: TGTGCCAAGAGGACTCTCCCCGCGTCGACTGAAGCTTTCTTT; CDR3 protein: CAKRTLPASTEAFF
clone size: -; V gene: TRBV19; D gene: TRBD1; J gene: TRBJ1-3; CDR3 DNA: TGTGCCAGTAACCCACAGGGGAGCTCTGGAAACACCATATATTTT; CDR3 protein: CASNPQGSSGNTIYF
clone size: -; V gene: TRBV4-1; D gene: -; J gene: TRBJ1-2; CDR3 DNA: TGCGCCAGCAGCCAATGGTCCAGAGAATATGGCTACACCTTC; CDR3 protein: CASSQWSREYGYTF
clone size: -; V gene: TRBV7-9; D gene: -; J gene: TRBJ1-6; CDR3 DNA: TGTGCCAGCAATTTCGGGCAGGGGAATTCACCCCTCCACTTT; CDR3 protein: CASNFGQGNSPLHF
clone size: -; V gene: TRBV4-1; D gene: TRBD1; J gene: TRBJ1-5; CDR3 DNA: TGCGCCAGCAGCCAAGATCGGGGACAGCTCTCTCAGCCCCAGCATTTT; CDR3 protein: CASSQDRGQLSQPQHF
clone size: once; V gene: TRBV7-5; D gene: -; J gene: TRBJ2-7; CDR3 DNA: TGTGCCAGGCAGGGCAGTAGCCCCTACGAGCAGTACTTC; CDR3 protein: CARQGSSPYEQYF
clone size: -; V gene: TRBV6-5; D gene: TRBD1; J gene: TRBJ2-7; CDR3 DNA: TGTGCCAGCAGTTACGGGACAGGGAGCTCCTACGAGCAGTACTTC; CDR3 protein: CASSYGTGSSYEQYF
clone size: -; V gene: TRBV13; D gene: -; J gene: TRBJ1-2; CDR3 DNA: TGTGCCAGCACCGGACTCGACAGGCGAGGCTATGGCTACACCTTC; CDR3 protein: CASTGLDRRGYGYTF
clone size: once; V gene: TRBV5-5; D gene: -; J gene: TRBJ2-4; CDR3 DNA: TGTGCCAGCAGCTTGCAGGGGGAGGACATTCAGTACTTC; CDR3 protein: CASSLQGEDIQYF
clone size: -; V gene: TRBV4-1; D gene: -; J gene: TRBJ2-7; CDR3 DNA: TGCGCCAGCAGCCATCCCTCAGGGGACGCCCTTTTCTTC; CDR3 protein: CASSHPSGDALFF
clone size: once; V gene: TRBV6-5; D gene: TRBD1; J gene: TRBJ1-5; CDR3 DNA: TGTGCCAGCACCCCAAGGGACAGTAGCAATCAGCCCCAGCATTTT; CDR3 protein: CASTPRDSSNQPQHF
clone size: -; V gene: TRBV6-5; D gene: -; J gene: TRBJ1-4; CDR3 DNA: TGTGCCAGCGAACAGGGCTTTAAAAAACTGTTTTTT; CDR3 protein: CASEQGFKKLFF
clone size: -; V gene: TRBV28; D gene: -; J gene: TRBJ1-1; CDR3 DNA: TGTGCCAGCAAGCTCGGCTACACTGAAGCTTTCTTT; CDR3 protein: CASKLGYTEAFF
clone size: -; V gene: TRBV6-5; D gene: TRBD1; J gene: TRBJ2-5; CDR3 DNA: TGTGCCAGCAGTCGGGACAGGGGGAGAGAGACCCAGTACTTC; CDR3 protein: CASSRDRGRETQYF